This TCR beta chain was profiled in a study of blood T cell repertoires in COVID-19. TCRdb's copy holds only in-frame clones and misses some; the assay was immunoSEQ multiplex PCR. The repertoire includes approximately 210,000 clones, around 81% of them detected once, and 4.3% sits in the top ten. The germline V gene encodes CDR1 SGHKS and CDR2 YYEKEE (reference sequence). V gave up 4 bases and J gave up 0 bases, with 13 bases separating them. This CDR3 region has 15 residues. The sequencing input was PBMCs or T cells enriched from blood (not recorded which). The chain carries TRBV5-5 and TRBJ1-1; D is possibly TRBD1 (5 bases). The TCR was taken from a man younger than 40 with acute COVID-19. In nucleotides, the CDR3 is TGTGCCAGCAGCCAGTACGACAGAGTGAACACTGAAGCTTTCTTT. Protein: CASSQYDRVNTEAFF.